This TCR beta chain comes out of a study of blood T cell repertoires in COVID-19. Germline lookup yields CDR1 LGHNA and CDR2 YNFKEQ. The CDR3 covers 15 residues. The junction had 3 bases not matched to a gene; V was cut back by 0 bases and J by 4 bases. Profiling relied on immunoSEQ multiplex PCR, and the TCRdb table lists in-frame clones only, not all of them. The sample has approximately 260,000 clones, 70% to 90% seen once. This clonotype was sampled from a woman in her thirties or forties with acute COVID-19. The sequencing sample was made of PBMCs or T cells enriched from blood (not recorded which). This sequence joins TRBV4-2 and TRBJ2-7, with TRBD2 matching 10 bases. The CDR3 here is CASSQEKREGYEQYF. Here the CDR3 DNA reads TGTGCCAGCAGCCAAGAGAAGCGGGAGGGGTACGAGCAGTACTTC.